The sample holds a few counts of the clone carrying this T cell receptor (beta chain). Its antigen is currently unknown. The data are from a study of Graves' ophthalmopathy and Graves' hyperthyroidism. Turning to the study itself: Absence of ophthalmopathy within 18 months of follow-up defined stable hyperthyroidism. General observations from the study: At 65% to 71% sensitivity and approximately 72% specificity, the model predicted progression of the ophthalmopathy. Most clonotypes expanded in thyroid above 0.001 frequency were present in blood too. Sensitivity of around 88% and specificity of around 76% were achieved when a 13-signature model separated ophthalmopathy from stable hyperthyroidism.

RNA transcripts were the template, and TCR beta CDR3 regions were amplified from them. The authors performed first-round RT-PCR with HTBI primers and then a second-round multiplex PCR. TCRdb called the multiplex PCR reads again in MiXCR, with one record for every CDR3 protein. Counted here are approximately 1.2 million distinct CDR3 sequences, about 35% occurring once; the ten biggest clones make up around 10%. This receptor was identified in an adult man with Graves' hyperthyroidism. Sequenced sample: peripheral blood or thyroid tissue (not recorded which).

The CDR3 spells CASSEGDWSYGYTF. CDR3 in DNA: TGTGCCAGCAGTGAAGGGGATTGGAGCTATGGCTACACCTTC. The chain is built from TRBV2 and TRBJ1-2; D not certain. Germline V lookup: CDR1 SNHLY, CDR2 FYNNEI. The CDR3 is 14 residues long. V lost 1 base to trimming and J lost 4 bases, with 10 bases between them.